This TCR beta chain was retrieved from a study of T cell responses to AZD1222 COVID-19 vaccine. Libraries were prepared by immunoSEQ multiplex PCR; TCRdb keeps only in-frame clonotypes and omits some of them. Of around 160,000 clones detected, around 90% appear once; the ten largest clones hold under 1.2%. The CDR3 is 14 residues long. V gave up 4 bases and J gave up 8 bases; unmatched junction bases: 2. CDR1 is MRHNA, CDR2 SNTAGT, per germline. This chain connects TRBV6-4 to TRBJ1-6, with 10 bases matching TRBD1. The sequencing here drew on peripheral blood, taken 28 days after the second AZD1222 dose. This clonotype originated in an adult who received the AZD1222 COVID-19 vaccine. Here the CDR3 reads CASSVGTGDSPLHF. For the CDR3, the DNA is TGTGCCAGCAGTGTAGGGACAGGGGATTCACCCCTCCACTTT.